This T cell receptor (beta chain) stems from a study of circulating and synovial CD4+ cells in juvenile arthritis (dated by TCRdb to between 2014 and 2016). About the full investigation: Within each patient, the TCRbeta CDR3 repertoires of synovial CD4 T cells, bulk blood CD4 T cells and circulating HLA-DR+ CD4 T cells were compared. Repertoire sequencing aimed to confirm that a circulating synovial-like CD4 T cell subset was enriched in synovial clonotypes. The study at large found these results: Lower diversity was observed in synovial and circulating pathogenic-like lymphocyte repertoires than in bulk blood CD4 repertoires, and some CPL samples were found to be as oligoclonal as synovium. Because overlap with synovium was found to increase with sequencing depth, the full repertoire overlap was likely underestimated by the measured shared-clonotype fractions. No difference between circulating pathogenic-like lymphocytes and bulk blood T cells was detected by traditional Vbeta family usage analysis. Because T cell genome counts differed by at least an order of magnitude between CPL and bulk blood CD4 samples, sample-size effects were addressed. Circulating pathogenic-like lymphocytes clustered with synovial T cells and shared a substantially higher fraction of CDR3 sequences with synovium than bulk blood.

The sequenced samples were obtained from patients with active juvenile idiopathic arthritis. Right after thawing, the cells went straight into sorting, and Live/Dead Fixable Near-IR Stain was used to exclude dead cells. Trimming takes 6 bases off V and 2 bases off J; junction bases not matched to a gene: 4. CDR3 length: 14 amino acids, cysteine to phenylalanine. Only the CDR3 DNA stays, 42 bases, in frame from base 1. The germline V gene (reference sequence) gives CDR1 as LNHDA and CDR2 as SQIVND. The protocol used for the library was the immunoSEQ multiplex PCR assay. An external provider carried out the TCRbeta CDR3 sequencing as a commercial service. On the authors' methods: Productive nucleotide sequences and amino acid sequences obtained through in silico translation were used in the analyses. Diversity was quantified by Renyi entropy over a range of alpha values, with sample size equalised by taking the median of 200 repeated subsamples. For clustering, the distance between each pair of repertoires was computed as one minus the Chao-modified Jaccard index, which corrected for under-sampling. Frequency-weighted overlap with synovial clonotypes was computed over 200 sample sizes, 200 draws without replacement each, and reported at the smaller sample's size. TCRdb limited this immuneACCESS table to in-frame rearrangements with V and J called. A share of clones is missing; checked studies link under half to unresolved V genes, and the rest is unexplained. The D gene and trimming were derived from the DNA, and the V and J assignments and clone size from that table. Across this sample there are around 35,000 clones, with 95% to 96% seen only once. Of the sample, around 0.17% is held by the ten largest clones.

Concerning this clone itself: It has no known antigen specificity. Per-base qualities were not stored, and no clone one base away is much larger.

Specimen: CD4+ T cells from blood. The sequence came from a human donor with juvenile idiopathic arthritis. Rearrangement joined TRBV19 to TRBJ1-2; TRBD1 aligns with 9 central bases. The DNA sequence is given as TGTGCCAGTAGGCAAGACAGGGGGAACTATGGCTACACCTTC. Its translation is CASRQDRGNYGYTF.